The following is a T cell receptor (beta chain) sequence with its context. It lacks a known antigen. No base quality information exists; no much larger clone differs at one position. The identical CDR3 is also encoded by other nucleotide sequences in the sample. The data originate from a study of shared clonotypes between healthy human individuals (dated by TCRdb to between 2020 and 2021). Background for the entire study: Two women and a few men aged 18 to 49 years were included in the cohort. For each donor, CD4 naive and CD4 memory were each given three plates, CD8 naive was given two plates, and CD8 memory was given one plate. Between about 0.85 and 8.9 billion PBMCs per donor were obtained by leukapheresis. Blood TCR repertoires of about 5 healthy adults were deeply sequenced to estimate repertoire size and the extent of clonotype sharing between individuals. Libraries were prepared and TCR repertoires were sequenced by different laboratories using diverse techniques, in order to increase sequencing depth and limit assay-specific biases.

Using the deep immunoSEQ assay, multiplex PCR amplified TCR CDR3 regions from genomic DNA. Extracted genomic DNA from each cell subset was spread evenly across all wells of several immunoSEQ 96-well plates, with each plate serving as a replicate. For sorted subsets, each replicate PCR was loaded with about 0.2 ug genomic DNA, equivalent to 30,000 to 35,000 T cell genomes. The purified libraries were quantified using a Qubit 3.0 fluorometer, sized with a Bioanalyzer 2100, and then quantified again using the KAPA Library Quantification kit. A separate single-read 150-cycle Illumina NextSeq 550 flow cell was used to sequence each immunoSEQ 96-well plate. In the source study's methods: The immunoSEQ output contained only junctional sequences without quality scores, so filtering could not match that applied to full-length reads. To assign V/J genes and CDR3, sequences were annotated using PyIR, a Python wrapper for IgBLAST v1.9, with IMGT germline references. Reads were filtered out if the reads had weak V/J assignments (E-value above 1e-6), no CDR3, stop codons, out-of-frame junctions, or ambiguous translated residues. V3J clonotypes were defined as sequences sharing an identical inferred V gene, J gene, and CDR3 amino acid sequence. To compute the percentage overlap between repertoires, the number of shared unique clonotypes was divided by the size of the smaller repertoire. RTK rarefaction, the Chao1 estimator, and Recon v2.1 estimates of unobserved clonotypes were used to assess repertoire richness. Generation probabilities for all TCRbeta clonotypes obtained by the gDNA method from a handful of donors were computed using OLGA. What TCRdb holds here is the immuneACCESS table cut down to in-frame rearrangements. Part of the clones is not present; checked against another copy, under half of the missing clones reflect an unresolved V gene, and the others are unexplained. The D gene and trimming were derived from the DNA, and the V and J assignments and clone size from that table. For this sample there are millions of clones; over 85% appear just once. In total, the top ten clones hold 0.13% of the sample.

What the study reported, not specific to this receptor: The small number of donors limited the genetic and exposure-history diversity represented. Clonotypes shared by all four sorted-subset donors showed higher generation probabilities than non-shared clonotypes. Sampling was restricted to blood, and TCR repertoires in tissue are likely to differ from TCR repertoires in blood. Pairwise subsampling indicated that sequencing depth was expected to affect the degree of clonotype sharing among donors. Larger estimated clonotype richness was generally found for naive subsets than for memory subsets. When several donors were compared, the shared fraction of clonotypes was around 5% for naive CD4, about 4% for naive CD8, 2.3% for memory CD4, and roughly 0.4% for memory CD8. Incomplete sequencing was indicated by rarefaction of sorted-subset datasets, despite the large sequencing depth.

Healthy HIV-negative adults with no recently reported acute infections or vaccinations were included as donors. Every donor was a Caucasian adult living in Nashville, Tennessee, USA. CD4+ T cells were enriched by magnetic negative selection, after which naive cells were positively selected on CD45RA and the negative fraction was taken as the memory subset. Blood was obtained by leukapheresis, after which PBMCs were separated by Ficoll-Histopaque density gradient centrifugation and cryopreserved in liquid nitrogen vapor phase. Analytical flow cytometry was used to check the purity and quantity of every magnetically sorted T cell population. Each sorted fraction had its genomic DNA isolated and then quantified by UV absorbance on a Nanodrop 2000c. CDR1 and CDR2 were assigned from the germline V gene as ENHRY and SYGVKD. V was cut back by 0 bases and J by 1 base, leaving a gap of 7 bases between them. The CDR3 starts with the cysteine, ends with the phenylalanine, and has 14 residues. Here the CDR3 DNA is all that survives: 42 bases in frame from base 1.

The V and J genes are TRBV10-3 and TRBJ2-7; the D gene is not confidently resolved. Sequences were obtained from naive CD4+ T cells sorted from blood. Taken with the paper, the label for cell subset or site translates to: CD45RA+ positively selected. The receptor comes from a man in his late teens or twenties in good health. Here the CDR3 is given as CAISESGTSYEQYF. The bases read TGTGCCATCAGTGAGTCTGGAACGTCCTACGAGCAGTACTTC.